The T cell receptor (beta chain) described here comes from a study of T cell responses to AZD1222 COVID-19 vaccine. Study results and caveats: White British people made up most donors, females outnumbered males, and clonal diversity was possibly underestimated.

This CDR3 is 16 amino acids long. From germline, CDR1 is SEHNR and CDR2 FQNEAQ (reference sequence). With 5 bases clipped from V and 6 bases from J, the junction kept 9 bases outside the gene matches. Remarks on this clone: Its target is unknown.

The method was immunoSEQ multiplex PCR; TCRdb's version includes in-frame clones alone and lacks a portion of them. The sample lists around 190,000 clones; 80% to 95% were seen once. The sequence was collected from an adult in good health. This chain uses TRBV7-9 with TRBJ2-1; 11 bases agree with TRBD1. The sequencing here drew on peripheral blood, taken on day 0 of AZD1222 vaccination. CDR3 protein: CASSPKGQGVINEQFF. The CDR3 DNA sequence: TGTGCCAGCAGCCCGAAGGGACAGGGGGTAATCAATGAGCAGTTCTTC.